This TCR beta chain stems from a study of T cells in narcolepsy. Whole-study context: Enrolled donors included narcolepsy type 1 or type 2 patients and healthy controls.

A word on this clone: Its antigen is undetermined.

Regarding the study as a whole: Same-patient CSF and blood CD4+ T cell clonotypes included HCRT-specific and TRIB2-specific autoreactive ones. No autoreactive T cell clone sequences appeared in some memory CD4+ repertoires. Reportedly, autoreactive clonotypes were serially detected in patients' blood but not controls'.

Repertoires were generated with immunoSEQ multiplex PCR, while TCRdb's copy carries only in-frame clones and drops some. The sample holds 25,000 to 35,000 clones, roughly four fifths seen once. The TCR sequence derives from a human donor with narcolepsy. Sequencing input: CD45RA- memory CD4+ T cells from PBMCs.

CDR3 residues: CASKPLSSYEQYF. The CDR3 nucleotides are TGTGCCAGCAAGCCACTAAGCTCCTACGAGCAGTACTTC. The chain uses TRBV27 and TRBJ2-7; no clear D gene. The CDR3 runs 13 residues. Per germline, CDR1 MNHEY and CDR2 SMNVEV (reference sequence). V shed 7 bases and J shed 0 bases, with 10 bases lying between them.